The present T cell receptor beta chain was sequenced within a study of CD8+ T cells in alopecia areata. This clone was detected only a few times. Antigen unknown. The CDR3 runs 14 residues. From germline, CDR1 is SQVTM and CDR2 ANQGSEA. V shed 4 bases, J shed 7 bases, and the junction held 6 bases outside the gene matches. Study results and caveats: Compared with mice, patients displayed less clear TCR sharing, possibly for HLA-related reasons. Scalp samples also yield sequences from resident alphabeta T cells of normal skin. Higher clonality and more expanded CD8+ clones appeared in lesional than normal scalp.

cDNA serving as the sequencing template came from extracted, reverse transcribed RNA. Some clones are missing from TCRdb's copy, which holds only in-frame ones; the method was immunoSEQ multiplex PCR. This sample carries around 150,000 clones, about two thirds of them seen once, and the ten largest clones take less than 40%. The sequencing input was CD8+ T cells sorted from blood. The TCR was taken from a human donor in good health. The chain combines TRBV29-1 with TRBJ2-1; 11 nucleotides match TRBD2. This CDR3 is CSVVVAGGANEQFF. The CDR3 DNA is TGCAGCGTTGTGGTAGCGGGAGGGGCAAATGAGCAGTTCTTC.